This T cell receptor (beta chain) was observed in a study of regulatory T cells in long-lasting Graves disease. At the level of the study: Over 5 years of antithyroid drugs with positive TSH receptor antibodies was taken to mean persistent Graves' disease.

This clonotype was seen once. At one boundary the junction diverges from the germline segment, which might be a read error. Researchers made TCR beta libraries by using iRepertoire HTBI primers and running Arm-PCR on CDR3 regions. TCRdb reprocessed the multiplex PCR reads with MiXCR, giving one entry per CDR3 protein. Of a few hundred thousand distinct CDR3 sequences in the sample, 20% to 25% were seen once. Described time point: persistent/refractory GD, antithyroid drugs over 5 years with positive TRAb. The TCR library used RNA extracted from PBMCs. The CDR3 totals 15 residues. Per germline, CDR1 SEHNR and CDR2 FQNEAQ (reference sequence).

This sequence originates from a female donor with Graves disease. The chain uses TRBV7-9 and TRBJ2-1; the D gene is possibly TRBD2 (6 bases). The specimen was peripheral blood mononuclear cells (PBMCs), collected when the disease was refractory, from a patient treated with antithyroid drugs. The CDR3 DNA follows: TGTGCCAGCAGCCTAGCAGGTGGACTATGGAATGAGCAGTTCTTC. Protein: CASSLAGGLWNEQFF. Full variable domain (outside the CDR3, taken from reference TRBV7-9 and TRBJ2-1): DTGVSQNPRHKITKRGQNVTFRCDPISEHNRLYWYRQTLGQGPEFLTYFQNEAQLEKSRLLSDRFSAERPKGSFSTLEIQRTEQGDSAMYLCASSLAGGLWNEQFFGPGTRLTVL.